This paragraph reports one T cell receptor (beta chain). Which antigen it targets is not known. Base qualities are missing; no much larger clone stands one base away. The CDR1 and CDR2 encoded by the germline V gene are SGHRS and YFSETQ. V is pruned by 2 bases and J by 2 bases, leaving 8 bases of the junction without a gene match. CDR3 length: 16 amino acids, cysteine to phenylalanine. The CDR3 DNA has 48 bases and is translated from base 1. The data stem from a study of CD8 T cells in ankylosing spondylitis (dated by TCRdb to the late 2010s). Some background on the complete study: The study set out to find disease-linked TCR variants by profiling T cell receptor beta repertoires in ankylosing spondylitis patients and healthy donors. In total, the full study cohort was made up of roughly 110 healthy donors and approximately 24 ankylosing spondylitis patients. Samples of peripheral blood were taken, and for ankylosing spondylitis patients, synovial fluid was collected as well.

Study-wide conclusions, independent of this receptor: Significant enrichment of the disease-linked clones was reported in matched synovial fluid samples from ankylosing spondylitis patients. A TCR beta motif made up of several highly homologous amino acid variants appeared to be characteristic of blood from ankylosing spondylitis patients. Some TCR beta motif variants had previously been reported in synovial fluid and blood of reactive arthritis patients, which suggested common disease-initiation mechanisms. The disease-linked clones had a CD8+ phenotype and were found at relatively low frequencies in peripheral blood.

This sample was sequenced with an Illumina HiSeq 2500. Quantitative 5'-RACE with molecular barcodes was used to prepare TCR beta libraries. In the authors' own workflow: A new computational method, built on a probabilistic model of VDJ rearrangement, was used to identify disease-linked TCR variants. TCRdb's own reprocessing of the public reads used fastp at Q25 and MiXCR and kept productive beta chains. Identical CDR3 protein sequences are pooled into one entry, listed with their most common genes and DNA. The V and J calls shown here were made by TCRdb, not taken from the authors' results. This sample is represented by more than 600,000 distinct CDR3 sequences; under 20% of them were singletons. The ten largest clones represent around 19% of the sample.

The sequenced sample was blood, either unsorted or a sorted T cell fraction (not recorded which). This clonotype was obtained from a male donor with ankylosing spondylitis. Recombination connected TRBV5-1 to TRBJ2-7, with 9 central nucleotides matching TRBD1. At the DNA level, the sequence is TGCGCCAGCAGCTTTGGTGGACAGGGGACTACCTACGAGCAGTACTTC. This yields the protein CASSFGGQGTTYEQYF.